This record looks at one T cell receptor beta chain sequence and its context. The specificity of this receptor is unknown. Qualities for individual bases were not recorded, and no much larger clone is one base off. This entry comes from a study of blood T cell repertoires in COVID-19 (dated by TCRdb to 2020 to 2021). Background for the entire study: The collaborator samples originated in the United States, Italy and Spain and spanned the acute and convalescent phases of COVID-19. The material from the prospective study consisted of cDNA or gDNA derived from T cells, B-cell-depleted T cells, or PBMCs. The dataset comprised deeply sampled blood TCRbeta repertoires from subjects exposed to, actively infected with, or recovered from COVID-19. The repertoires were released in a freely available public database meant as a resource for research on the immune response to SARS-CoV-2. Samples came from the ongoing ImmuneRACE study (first 160 participants) plus 1,254 subjects from 6 global collaborators. Nearly every sample came with metadata listing a de-identified subject ID, COVID-19 status, age in years and sex. Where available, HLA class I and class II types were taken from metadata supplied by the sample provider and were not determined by assay-based typing. What the study reported, not specific to this receptor: The quantity of clinical and demographic metadata differed by source and by participant and was supplied without curation.

The CDR3 holds 14 amino acids from the cysteine to the phenylalanine. Left in the record is the CDR3 DNA by itself, 42 bases read in frame from the first base. The germline V gene specifies SGHAT as CDR1 and FQNNGV as CDR2. Relative to germline, V is 5 bases shorter and J is 3 bases shorter, with 14 bases between their ends. TCRbeta CDR3 regions were amplified from genomic DNA by means of the immunoSEQ Assay, a bias-controlled multiplex PCR. The authors processed their data as follows. The number of nucleated cells in each sample was estimated by amplification of reference gene primers within the assay. To quantify the absolute abundance of each unique TCRbeta CDR3 rearrangement, sequence reads were collapsed and filtered. For each sample, productive Simpson clonality was calculated as the square root of Simpson's diversity index over productive rearrangements. What TCRdb holds here is the immuneACCESS table cut down to in-frame rearrangements. Part of the clones is not present; checked against another copy, under half of the missing clones reflect an unresolved V gene, and the others are unexplained. Clonal size and the V and J genes are those of that table, whereas D and trimming came from the DNA. For this sample there are some 120,000 clones; 90% appear just once. Of the sample, about 1.9% is held by the ten largest clones.

Collaborating institutions collected whole blood in K2EDTA tubes following their own protocols. Collaborator samples were shipped for TCRbeta analysis as frozen whole blood, isolated PBMCs, or DNA extracted from either sample type. The sequenced material came from peripheral blood. This clonotype was obtained from a human donor with active COVID-19. The donor label of this sample is uncertain. The sequence links TRBV11-2 to TRBJ2-7, with the D gene not confidently named. The CDR3 in this case is CASSLSRFYYEQYF. DNA sequence: TGTGCCAGCAGCCTATCTCGTTTCTACTACGAGCAGTACTTC.